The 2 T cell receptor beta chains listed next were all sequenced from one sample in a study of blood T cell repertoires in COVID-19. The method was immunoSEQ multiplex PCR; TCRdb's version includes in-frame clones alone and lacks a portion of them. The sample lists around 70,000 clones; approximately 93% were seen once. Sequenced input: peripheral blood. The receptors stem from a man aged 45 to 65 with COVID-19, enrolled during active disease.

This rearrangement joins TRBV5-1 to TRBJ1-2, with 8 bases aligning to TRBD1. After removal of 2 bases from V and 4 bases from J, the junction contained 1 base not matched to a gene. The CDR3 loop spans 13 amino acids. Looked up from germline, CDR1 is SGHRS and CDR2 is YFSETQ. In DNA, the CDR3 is TGCGCCAGCAGCTTAGGGACAGGCTATGGCTACACCTTC. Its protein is CASSLGTGYGYTF.

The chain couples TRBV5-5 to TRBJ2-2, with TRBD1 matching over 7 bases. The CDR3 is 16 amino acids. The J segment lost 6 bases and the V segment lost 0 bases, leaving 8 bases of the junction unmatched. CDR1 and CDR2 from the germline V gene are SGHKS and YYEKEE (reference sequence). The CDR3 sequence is CASSLDPQGSAGELFF. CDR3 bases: TGTGCCAGCAGCTTGGACCCACAGGGGTCGGCCGGGGAGCTGTTTTTT.